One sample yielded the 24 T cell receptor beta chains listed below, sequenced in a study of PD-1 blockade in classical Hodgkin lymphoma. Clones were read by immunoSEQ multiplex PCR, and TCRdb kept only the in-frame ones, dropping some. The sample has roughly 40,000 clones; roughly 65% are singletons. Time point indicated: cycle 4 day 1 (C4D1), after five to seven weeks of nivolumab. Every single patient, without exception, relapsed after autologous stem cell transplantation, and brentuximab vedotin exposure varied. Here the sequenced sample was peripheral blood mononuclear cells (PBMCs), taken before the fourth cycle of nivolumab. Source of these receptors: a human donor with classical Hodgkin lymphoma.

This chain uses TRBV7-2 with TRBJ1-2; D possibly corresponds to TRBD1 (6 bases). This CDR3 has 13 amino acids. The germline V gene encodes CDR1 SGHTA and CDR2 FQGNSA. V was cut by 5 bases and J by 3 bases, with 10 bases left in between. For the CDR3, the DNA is TGTGCCAGCAGCGAGGGGGGCTACTATGGCTACACCTTC. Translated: CASSEGGYYGYTF.

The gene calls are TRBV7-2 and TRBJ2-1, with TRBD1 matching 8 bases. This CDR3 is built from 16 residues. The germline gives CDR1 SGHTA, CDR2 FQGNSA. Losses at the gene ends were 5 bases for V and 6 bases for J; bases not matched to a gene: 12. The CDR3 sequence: CASSPVGQVATNEQFF. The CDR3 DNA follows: TGTGCCAGCAGCCCCGTGGGACAGGTGGCGACCAATGAGCAGTTCTTC.

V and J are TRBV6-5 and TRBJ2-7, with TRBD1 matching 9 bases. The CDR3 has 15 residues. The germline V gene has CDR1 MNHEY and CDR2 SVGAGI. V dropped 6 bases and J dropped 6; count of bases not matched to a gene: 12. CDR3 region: CASSTIRDREGEQYF. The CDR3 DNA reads TGTGCCAGCAGCACTATCCGGGACAGGGAGGGCGAGCAGTACTTC.

CDR3 residues: CASSFGWLAGVTGELFF. The CDR3 DNA reads as TGTGCCAGCAGTTTCGGTTGGCTAGCGGGGGTCACCGGGGAGCTGTTTTTT. The chain employs TRBV9 and TRBJ2-2; 10 bases fit TRBD2. V dropped 5 bases and J dropped 4; count of bases not matched to a gene: 11. CDR3 length: 17 residues. The germline V gene encodes CDR1 SGDLS and CDR2 YYNGEE. Variable domain in full (rest from reference TRBV9 and TRBJ2-2): DSGVTQTPKHLITATGQRVTLRCSPRSGDLSVYWYQQSLDQGLQFLIQYYNGEERAKGNILERFSAQQFPDLHSELNLSSLELGDSALYFCASSFGWLAGVTGELFFGEGSRLTVL.

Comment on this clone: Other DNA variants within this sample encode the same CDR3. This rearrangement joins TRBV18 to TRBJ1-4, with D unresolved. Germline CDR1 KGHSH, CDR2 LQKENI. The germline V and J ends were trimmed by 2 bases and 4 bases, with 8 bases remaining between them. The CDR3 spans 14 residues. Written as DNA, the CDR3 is TGTGCCAGCTCACCAGTGGTGAGTAATGAAAAACTGTTTTTT. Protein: CASSPVVSNEKLFF.

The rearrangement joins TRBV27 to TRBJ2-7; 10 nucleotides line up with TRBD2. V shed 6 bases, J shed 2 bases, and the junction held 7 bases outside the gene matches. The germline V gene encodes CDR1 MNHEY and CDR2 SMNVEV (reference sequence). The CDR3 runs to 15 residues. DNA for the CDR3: TGTGCCAGCAGGGCTAGCGGGGGTGGTACCTACGAGCAGTACTTC. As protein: CASRASGGGTYEQYF.

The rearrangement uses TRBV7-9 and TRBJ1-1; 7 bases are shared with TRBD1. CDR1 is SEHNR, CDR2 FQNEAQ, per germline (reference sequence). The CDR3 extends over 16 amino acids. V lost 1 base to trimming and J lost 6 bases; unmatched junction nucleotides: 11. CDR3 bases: TGTGCCAGCAGCTTAGAGGGGGCCCTGATTTTCTCTGAAGCTTTCTTT. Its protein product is CASSLEGALIFSEAFF.

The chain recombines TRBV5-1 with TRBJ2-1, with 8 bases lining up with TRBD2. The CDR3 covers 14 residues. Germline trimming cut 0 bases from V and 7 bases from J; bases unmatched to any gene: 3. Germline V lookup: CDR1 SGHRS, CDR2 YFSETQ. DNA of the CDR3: TGCGCCAGCAGCTTGGCGGGAGGGTGGAATGAGCAGTTCTTC. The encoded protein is CASSLAGGWNEQFF.

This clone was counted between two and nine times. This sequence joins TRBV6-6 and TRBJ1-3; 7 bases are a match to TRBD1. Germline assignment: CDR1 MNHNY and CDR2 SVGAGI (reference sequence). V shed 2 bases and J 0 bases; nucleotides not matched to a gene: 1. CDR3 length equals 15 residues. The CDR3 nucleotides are TGTGCCAGCAGTTACGGGGACAGCTCTGGAAACACCATATATTTT. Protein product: CASSYGDSSGNTIYF.

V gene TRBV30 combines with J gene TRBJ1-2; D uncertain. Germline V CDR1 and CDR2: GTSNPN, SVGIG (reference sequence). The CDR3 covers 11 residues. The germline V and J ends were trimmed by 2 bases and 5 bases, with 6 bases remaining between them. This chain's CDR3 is CAWSPAYGYTF. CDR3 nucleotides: TGTGCCTGGAGTCCAGCGTATGGCTACACCTTC.

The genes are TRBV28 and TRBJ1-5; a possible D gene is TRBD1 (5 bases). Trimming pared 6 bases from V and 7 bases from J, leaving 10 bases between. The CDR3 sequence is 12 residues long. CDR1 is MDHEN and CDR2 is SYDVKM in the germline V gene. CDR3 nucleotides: TGTGCCAGCAGGGGAGGGGACCAGCCCCAGCATTTT. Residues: CASRGGDQPQHF.

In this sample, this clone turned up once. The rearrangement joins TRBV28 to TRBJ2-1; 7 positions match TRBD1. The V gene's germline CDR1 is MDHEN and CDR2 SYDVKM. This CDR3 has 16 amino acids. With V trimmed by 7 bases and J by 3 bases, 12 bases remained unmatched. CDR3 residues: CASTLGETGIYNEQFF. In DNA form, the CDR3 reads TGTGCCAGCACTCTTGGGGAGACAGGGATCTACAATGAGCAGTTCTTC.

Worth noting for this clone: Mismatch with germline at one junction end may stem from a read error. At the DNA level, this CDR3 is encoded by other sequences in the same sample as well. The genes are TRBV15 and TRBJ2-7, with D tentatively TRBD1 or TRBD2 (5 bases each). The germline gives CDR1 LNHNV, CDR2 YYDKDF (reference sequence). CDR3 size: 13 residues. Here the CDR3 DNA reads TGCGCCACCAGCAGAGAGTGGGGGTTCGAGCAGTACTTC. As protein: CATSREWGFEQYF. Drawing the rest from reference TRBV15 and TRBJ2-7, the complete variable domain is DAMVIQNPRYQVTQFGKPVTLSCSQTLNHNVMYWYQQKSSQAPKLLFHYYDKDFNNEADTPDNFQSRRPNTSFCFLDIRSPGLGDTAMYLCATSREWGFEQYFGPGTRLTVT.

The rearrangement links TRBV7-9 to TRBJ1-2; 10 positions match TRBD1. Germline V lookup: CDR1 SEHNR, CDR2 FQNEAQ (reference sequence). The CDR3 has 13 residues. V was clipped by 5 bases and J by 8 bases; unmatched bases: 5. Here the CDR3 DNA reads TGTGCCAGCAGCGGCGGGACAGGGGTGGGCTACACCTTC. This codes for CASSGGTGVGYTF.

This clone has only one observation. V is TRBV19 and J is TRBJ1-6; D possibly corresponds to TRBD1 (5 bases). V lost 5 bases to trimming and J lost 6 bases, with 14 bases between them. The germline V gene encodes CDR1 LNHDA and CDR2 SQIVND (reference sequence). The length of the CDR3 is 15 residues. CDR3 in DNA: TGTGCCAGTAGTCCCGCGGGACTGAGTAATTCACCCCTCCACTTT. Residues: CASSPAGLSNSPLHF.

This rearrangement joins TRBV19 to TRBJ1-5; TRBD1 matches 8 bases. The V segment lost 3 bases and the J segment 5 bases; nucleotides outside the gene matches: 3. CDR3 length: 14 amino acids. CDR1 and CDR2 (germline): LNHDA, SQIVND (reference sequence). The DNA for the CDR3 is TGTGCCAGTAGTATGACAGGGGTGGATCAGCCCCAGCATTTT. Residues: CASSMTGVDQPQHF.

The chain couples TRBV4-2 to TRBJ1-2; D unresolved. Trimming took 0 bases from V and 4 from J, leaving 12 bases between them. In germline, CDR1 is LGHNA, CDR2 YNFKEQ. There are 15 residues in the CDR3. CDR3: CASSQDPSLSYGYTF. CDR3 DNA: TGTGCCAGCAGCCAAGATCCCAGCTTATCCTATGGCTACACCTTC.

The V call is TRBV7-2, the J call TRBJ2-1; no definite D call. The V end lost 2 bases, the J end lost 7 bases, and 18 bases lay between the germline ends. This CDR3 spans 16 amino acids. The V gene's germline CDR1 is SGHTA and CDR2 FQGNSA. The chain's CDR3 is CASSLHDPTLGNEQFF. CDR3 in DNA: TGTGCCAGCAGCTTACATGACCCCACCCTCGGGAATGAGCAGTTCTTC.

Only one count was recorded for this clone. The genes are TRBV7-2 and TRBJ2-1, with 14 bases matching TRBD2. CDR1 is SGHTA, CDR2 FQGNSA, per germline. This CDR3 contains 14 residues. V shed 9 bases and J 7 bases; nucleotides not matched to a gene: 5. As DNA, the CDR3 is TGTGCCAGTAGACTAGCGGGGGGGCGAAATGAGCAGTTCTTC. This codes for CASRLAGGRNEQFF.

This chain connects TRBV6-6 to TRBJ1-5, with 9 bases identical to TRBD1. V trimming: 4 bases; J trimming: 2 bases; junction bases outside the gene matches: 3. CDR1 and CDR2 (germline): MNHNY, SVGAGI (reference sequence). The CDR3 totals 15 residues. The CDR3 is CASSSDRGRNQPQHF. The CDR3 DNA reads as TGTGCCAGCAGTTCGGACAGGGGCCGCAATCAGCCCCAGCATTTT.

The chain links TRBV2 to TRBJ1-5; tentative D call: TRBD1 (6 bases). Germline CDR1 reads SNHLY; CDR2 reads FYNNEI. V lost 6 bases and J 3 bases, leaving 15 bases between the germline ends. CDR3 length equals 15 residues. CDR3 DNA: TGTGCCAGCAGACAGGGAAGGACTCCCAATCAGCCCCAGCATTTT. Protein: CASRQGRTPNQPQHF.

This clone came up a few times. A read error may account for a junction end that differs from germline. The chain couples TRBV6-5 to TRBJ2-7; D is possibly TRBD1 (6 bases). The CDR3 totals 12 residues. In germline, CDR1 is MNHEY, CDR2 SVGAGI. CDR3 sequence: CASSSLGDKEIF. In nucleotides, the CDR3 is TGTGCCAGCAGTTCCTTAGGGGACAAGGAGATCTTC.

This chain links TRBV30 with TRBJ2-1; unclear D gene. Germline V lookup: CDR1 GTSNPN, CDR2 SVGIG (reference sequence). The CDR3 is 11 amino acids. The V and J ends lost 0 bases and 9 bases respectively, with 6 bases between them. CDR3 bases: TGTGCCTGGAGTGTCTGGGGTGAGCAGTTCTTC. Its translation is CAWSVWGEQFF.

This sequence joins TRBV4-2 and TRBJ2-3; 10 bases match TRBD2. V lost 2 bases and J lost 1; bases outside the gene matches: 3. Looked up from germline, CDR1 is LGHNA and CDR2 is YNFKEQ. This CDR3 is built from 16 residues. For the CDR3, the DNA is TGTGCCAGCAGCCAATCAAGCGGGAGGGGCACAGATACGCAGTATTTT. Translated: CASSQSSGRGTDTQYF.